One sample yielded the 25 T cell receptor beta chains listed below, sequenced in a study of T cells expressing NK-cell markers. Following a re-call of the 5' RACE reads, TCRdb has one entry per CDR3 protein and lacks DNA. The sample data list roughly 180,000 distinct CDR3 sequences. Sequencing was done on a sample of blood T cells: a sorted CD56 or NKG2C T cell subset, CD4+ or CD8+ T cells, or bulk PBMC T cells (not recorded which). The receptors were gathered from a woman aged 18-69 years in good health.

V and J are TRBV6-2 or TRBV6-3 and TRBJ1-6. Germline CDR1 and CDR2: MNHEY and SVGEGT. The CDR3 spans 12 residues. CDR3 residues: CASRSDTPPLHF.

The V and J genes are TRBV4-2 and TRBJ2-3; TCRdb's D gene call, TRBD1, goes unchecked for lack of DNA. Germline values: CDR1 LGHNA, CDR2 YNFKEQ. This CDR3 is 17 amino acids long. CDR3 in amino acids: CASSQIRDWESTDTQYF.

The CDR3 is CATSDPGTSGRIGEQFF. The chain links TRBV24-1 to TRBJ2-1; TCRdb's assignment of TRBD2 cannot be checked, as there is no DNA. Per the germline V gene, CDR1 is KGHDR and CDR2 is SFDVKD. This CDR3 has 17 amino acids.

The chain couples TRBV12-3 or TRBV12-4 to TRBJ2-6. The CDR3 length is 16 residues. Here the CDR3 reads CASTTSWLGGANVLTF.

V usage is TRBV7-9 and J usage is TRBJ2-3; absent DNA, TCRdb's TRBD2 call cannot be checked. This CDR3 is 14 amino acids long. Germline V gene data show CDR1 as SEHNR and CDR2 as FQNEAQ (reference sequence). The CDR3 sequence is CASSSREITDTQYF.

The chain is built from TRBV20-1 and TRBJ1-1. The V gene's germline CDR1 is DFQATT and CDR2 SNEGSKA (reference sequence). The CDR3 is made up of 14 amino acids. CDR3 protein: CSARKGGRRLAAFF.

The chain has TRBV20-1 and TRBJ1-1. Germline V CDR1 and CDR2: DFQATT, SNEGSKA (reference sequence). The CDR3 consists of 14 residues. The CDR3 spells CSASRDSGNTEAFF.

The CDR3 loop reads CSARAGAGAYNEQFF. This sequence joins TRBV20-1 and TRBJ2-1; with no DNA, the TCRdb D assignment of TRBD2 cannot be verified. This CDR3 contains 15 residues. Germline V gene lookup returns CDR1 DFQATT and CDR2 SNEGSKA (reference sequence).

J is TRBJ1-1 and V is TRBV13; TCRdb names TRBD1, which stays unverified in the absence of DNA. The CDR3 has 14 residues. Looked up from germline, CDR1 is PRHDT and CDR2 is FYEKMQ (reference sequence). The CDR3 loop reads CASSLGGQVLVAFF.

V and J are TRBV4-1 and TRBJ1-2. The CDR3 has 15 amino acids. CDR1 and CDR2 (germline): MGHRA, YSYEKL. CDR3 region: CASSQDSPSYRGYTF.

CDR3 loop: CASSRGVLHEKLFF. The V gene is TRBV12-3 or TRBV12-4, the J gene TRBJ1-4; no DNA is available, so the TRBD1 call from TCRdb remains unchecked. This CDR3 is built from 14 residues.

The CDR3 here is CASSEARFPGQGFGEQYF. J is TRBJ2-7 and V is TRBV2; TCRdb returns TRBD1, unconfirmable since there is no DNA. Germline CDR1 is SNHLY and CDR2 is FYNNEI. The CDR3 runs 18 residues.

V is TRBV5-1 and J is TRBJ2-5. Germline CDR1 SGHRS, CDR2 YFSETQ. CDR3 length: 15 amino acids. CDR3 sequence reads: CASRPTGMSKETQYF.

V is TRBV20-1 and J is TRBJ1-5; with no DNA, the TCRdb D assignment of TRBD1 cannot be verified. There are 18 residues in the CDR3. CDR1 is DFQATT and CDR2 is SNEGSKA in the germline V gene (reference sequence). CDR3: CSARDLWEGALGNQPQHF.

CDR3 residues: CASSFDQDNKQFF. The chain recombines TRBV5-1 with TRBJ2-1; TCRdb designates TRBD1, a call that cannot be tested without DNA. The germline gives CDR1 SGHRS, CDR2 YFSETQ. The CDR3 covers 13 residues.

This chain connects TRBV9 to TRBJ1-1; TCRdb's D gene call, TRBD1, goes unchecked for lack of DNA. This CDR3 region has 15 residues. CDR1 is SGDLS and CDR2 is YYNGEE in the germline V gene. The CDR3 sequence: CASSPLGGRNTEAFF.

The gene calls are TRBV2 and TRBJ2-7; the D call of TRBD2 rests on TCRdb alone, since no DNA is present to check it. The CDR3 is 14 amino acids. The germline V gene has CDR1 SNHLY and CDR2 FYNNEI. CDR3 residues: CASSELAGVYEQYF.

The chain carries TRBV29-1 and TRBJ1-2; as DNA is missing, the TRBD1 call by TCRdb cannot be tested. The CDR3 covers 12 residues. CDR1 SQVTM and CDR2 ANQGSEA come from the germline V gene. The chain's CDR3 is CSSSTGLYGYTF.

The chain carries TRBV7-3 and TRBJ2-3; without DNA, the TCRdb call of TRBD2 cannot be checked. The CDR3 is 19 residues long. CDR1 SGHTA and CDR2 FQGTGA come from the germline V gene. CDR3 sequence reads: CASSLGGREGILSTDTQYF.

The V call is TRBV5-1, the J call TRBJ1-2; the TCRdb call, TRBD1, lacks DNA for checking. Per the germline V gene, CDR1 is SGHRS and CDR2 is YFSETQ. The CDR3 totals 15 residues. This CDR3 is CASSLRGGTDYGYTF.

The gene calls are TRBV12-3 or TRBV12-4 and TRBJ1-2. CDR3 length: 13 amino acids. This CDR3 reads CASSFNQMYGYTF.

V gene TRBV20-1 combines with J gene TRBJ2-5. Germline loops: CDR1 DFQATT, CDR2 SNEGSKA (reference sequence). The CDR3 is 14 residues long. The CDR3 loop reads CSARAVEDQETQYF.

This rearrangement joins TRBV5-1 to TRBJ2-7; TCRdb names TRBD2, which stays unverified in the absence of DNA. The CDR3 contains 15 residues. The germline V gene encodes CDR1 SGHRS and CDR2 YFSETQ. The CDR3: CASSLGAGGPGEQYF.

V and J are TRBV3-1 and TRBJ2-7; TCRdb selects TRBD2, and the lack of DNA leaves this call unchecked. There are 12 residues in the CDR3. Germline lookup yields CDR1 LGHDT and CDR2 YNNKEL (reference sequence). CDR3 loop: CASQDYSFEQYF.

The genes are TRBV20-1 and TRBJ2-2; there is no DNA to check the TCRdb D call of TRBD1. CDR1 DFQATT and CDR2 SNEGSKA come from the germline V gene (reference sequence). The CDR3 loop spans 16 amino acids. The CDR3 sequence: CSARDRVAQNTGELFF.